The 28 T cell receptor beta chains below come from one sample, sequenced in a study of tumor-infiltrating lymphocytes in localized non-small cell lung cancer. Data came from immunoSEQ multiplex PCR; TCRdb stores just in-frame clones and leaves some out. The sample carries 9,500 to 10,000 clones, around 70% recorded once. Sample: lung tumor tissue. The receptor set was obtained from a human donor with non-small cell lung cancer.

The chain combines TRBV19 with TRBJ1-1; 7 nucleotides align to TRBD1. CDR3 length equals 15 residues. The germline V gene encodes CDR1 LNHDA and CDR2 SQIVND (reference sequence). The V and J ends lost 1 base and 5 bases, in that order; junction bases with no gene match: 7. CDR3 sequence reads: CASSIGYRGGTEAFF. DNA for the CDR3: TGTGCCAGTAGTATAGGGTACAGGGGAGGGACTGAAGCTTTCTTT.

The chain is built from TRBV6-5 and TRBJ1-2; 9 bases align to TRBD1. After removal of 2 bases from V and 5 bases from J, the junction contained 6 bases not matched to a gene. Germline assignment: CDR1 MNHEY and CDR2 SVGAGI. CDR3 length: 15 residues. CDR3 coding DNA: TGTGCCAGCAGTTACCGCGGGACAGGGAAGTATGGCTACACCTTC. Its translation is CASSYRGTGKYGYTF.

This clone was seen more than once but under ten times. Other nucleotide sequences in the sample specify the same CDR3. This chain uses TRBV5-1 with TRBJ1-4; perhaps TRBD1 as D (6 bases). Trimming took off 3 bases at V and 4 bases at J, with 7 bases between the two ends. CDR3 size: 13 residues. The germline V gene encodes CDR1 SGHRS and CDR2 YFSETQ. The CDR3 DNA reads TGCGCCAGCAGCTCACAGGGTAATGAAAAACTGTTTTTT. It encodes CASSSQGNEKLFF.

This clone came up once. The chain recombines TRBV4-1 with TRBJ1-5; tentatively, D is TRBD1 (5 bases). The CDR3 has 15 residues. Germline V gene data show CDR1 as MGHRA and CDR2 as YSYEKL. Deletions cut 1 base from V and 0 bases from J, with 7 bases between. The CDR3 region is CASSQGQNSNQPQHF. The CDR3 DNA reads TGCGCCAGCAGCCAAGGACAGAATAGCAATCAGCCCCAGCATTTT.

This sequence joins TRBV6-5 and TRBJ1-1; 8 nucleotides agree with TRBD1. Germline V gene sequence: CDR1 MNHEY, CDR2 SVGAGI. The CDR3 consists of 14 residues. The trim removed 2 bases at V and 4 bases at J, leaving 3 bases unmatched. DNA of the CDR3: TGTGCCAGCAGTTACCCCGGACAGGGCACTGAAGCTTTCTTT. This sequence encodes CASSYPGQGTEAFF.

This sequence joins TRBV5-1 and TRBJ1-2; D is unresolved. Trimming removed 4 bases from V and 4 bases from J, with 8 bases in between. This CDR3 has 12 amino acids. Germline V gene data show CDR1 as SGHRS and CDR2 as YFSETQ. CDR3 loop: CASSVDGYGYTF. The CDR3 DNA sequence: TGCGCCAGCAGCGTGGACGGCTATGGCTACACCTTC.

The chain joins TRBV4-2 to TRBJ2-3, with 12 bases aligning to TRBD2. Per germline, CDR1 LGHNA and CDR2 YNFKEQ. The CDR3 totals 16 residues. The junction had 6 bases not matched to a gene; V was cut back by 6 bases and J by 2 bases. The CDR3 nucleotides read TGTGCCAGCAGTACCCCTAGCGGGGGGGCCACAGATACGCAGTATTTT. Its protein product is CASSTPSGGATDTQYF.

The V call is TRBV28, the J call TRBJ2-5; no clear D gene. The CDR3 contains 14 residues. Per germline, CDR1 MDHEN and CDR2 SYDVKM. With 2 bases removed from V and 2 bases from J, the gap between germline ends came to 9 bases. CDR3 bases: TGTGCCAGCAGTTTACCTCAAGTACAAGAGACCCAGTACTTC. This codes for CASSLPQVQETQYF.

The chain has TRBV5-4 and TRBJ2-5; TRBD2 agrees at 8 bases. Germline V lookup: CDR1 SGHNT, CDR2 YYREEE (reference sequence). CDR3 length: 13 amino acids. V gave up 0 bases and J gave up 5 bases; unmatched junction bases: 0. This CDR3 reads CASSLERGETQYF. The CDR3 DNA reads TGTGCCAGCAGCTTGGAGCGGGGGGAGACCCAGTACTTC.

The genes are TRBV30 and TRBJ2-7; 10 nucleotides line up with TRBD1. V was clipped by 0 bases and J by 2 bases; unmatched bases: 4. The CDR3 is 15 amino acids. The germline gives CDR1 GTSNPN, CDR2 SVGIG (reference sequence). In DNA, the CDR3 is TGTGCCTGGAGTGTACCCGGGACAGGGGCCTACGAGCAGTACTTC. Its protein is CAWSVPGTGAYEQYF.

The chain joins TRBV6-1 to TRBJ1-5; D remains ambiguous. Trimming removed 0 bases at V and 0 bases at J, with 15 bases between. CDR1 is MNHNS, CDR2 SASEGT, per germline. CDR3 length equals 18 residues. The CDR3, as DNA: TGTGCCAGCAGTGAAGCCTTAGGCCCCCTAGCTAGCAATCAGCCCCAGCATTTT. This translates into CASSEALGPLASNQPQHF.

The V call is TRBV5-1, the J call TRBJ2-7; D unclear. V dropped 4 bases and J dropped 0 bases, with 5 bases sitting between them. This CDR3 comprises 12 residues. The germline V gene has CDR1 SGHRS and CDR2 YFSETQ. CDR3 bases: TGCGCCAGCAGCGCCTTCTCCTACGAGCAGTACTTC. It is translated as CASSAFSYEQYF.

This clone was detected a few times. This chain uses TRBV7-9 with TRBJ1-2; D call uncertain. Between the trimmed V and J ends, which lost 4 bases and 7 bases, there was a span of 10 bases. Germline CDR1 is SEHNR and CDR2 is FQNEAQ (reference sequence). This CDR3 contains 12 residues. The CDR3 coding sequence is TGTGCCAGCAGCTCTGAAGGCCCTGGCTACACCTTC. This encodes CASSSEGPGYTF.

This clone is judged medium-sized (0.01 to 0.1%). The genes are TRBV6-7 and TRBJ1-2; tentatively, D is TRBD1 (5 bases). TRBV6-7 is an ORF, with its function uncertain. This CDR3 contains 16 residues. V dropped 2 bases and J dropped 6 bases, with 19 bases sitting between them. The CDR3 spells CASSYPTPPRGDGYTF. In DNA form, the CDR3 reads TGTGCCAGCAGTTACCCTACCCCTCCGAGGGGCGATGGCTACACCTTC.

The CDR3 nucleotides are TGTGCCAGCAGTCCCGGACAGGGTTCCTACGAGCAGTACTTC. It specifies CASSPGQGSYEQYF. The V gene is TRBV6-5, the J gene TRBJ2-7; TRBD1 matches 8 bases. This CDR3 has 14 amino acids. V dropped 5 bases and J dropped 1; count of bases not matched to a gene: 4. From germline, CDR1 is MNHEY and CDR2 SVGAGI.

The CDR3 is CASSRGNQETQYF. The CDR3 DNA reads as TGTGCCAGCAGCCGGGGAAACCAAGAGACCCAGTACTTC. The chain is built from TRBV7-6 and TRBJ2-5, with a weak D call TRBD2 (5 bases). The germline gives CDR1 SGHVS, CDR2 FNYEAQ. V lost 5 bases and J 0 bases, leaving 7 bases between the germline ends. The CDR3 is made up of 13 amino acids.

The table lists this clone with a few counts. J is TRBJ2-7 and V is TRBV5-1; D remains unclear. Trimming removed 4 bases at V and 3 bases at J, with 11 bases between. CDR3 length equals 13 residues. Looked up from germline, CDR1 is SGHRS and CDR2 is YFSETQ. DNA of the CDR3: TGCGCCAGCAGCCCTGATTCCAACTACGAGCAGTACTTC. Amino acid sequence: CASSPDSNYEQYF.

This clone was found once. The rearrangement links TRBV5-1 to TRBJ2-5, with D unresolved. Trimming shortened V by 0 bases and J by 1 base, and 7 bases separated the two germline ends. Germline V lookup: CDR1 SGHRS, CDR2 YFSETQ. The CDR3 runs 14 residues. The CDR3 reads CASSLENPQETQYF. The CDR3 DNA reads as TGCGCCAGCAGCTTGGAGAATCCCCAAGAGACCCAGTACTTC.

This clone is termed medium-sized (0.01 to 0.1%). The J gene is TRBJ2-7, the V gene TRBV5-1; maybe TRBD1 (6 bases). The CDR3 spans 14 residues. Deletions cut 7 bases from V and 1 base from J, with 15 bases between. The V gene's germline CDR1 is SGHRS and CDR2 YFSETQ. CDR3 loop: CASATRGGSYEQYF. The CDR3 DNA sequence: TGCGCCAGCGCAACCCGAGGGGGTTCCTACGAGCAGTACTTC.

The chain joins TRBV7-8 to TRBJ1-5; D not certain. Trimming took 4 bases from V and 9 from J, leaving 16 bases between them. Germline V lookup: CDR1 SGHVS, CDR2 FQNEAQ. CDR3 size: 14 residues. The CDR3 DNA reads as TGTGCCAGCAGCTCGGTGGGTCTGGAAGGGCCCCAGCATTTT. Its translation: CASSSVGLEGPQHF. The entire variable domain, with the rest obtained from reference TRBV7-8 and TRBJ1-5, is as follows: GAGVSQSPRYKVAKRGQDVALRCDPISGHVSLFWYQQALGQGPEFLTYFQNEAQLDKSGLPSDRFFAERPEGSVSTLKIQRTQQEDSAVYLCASSSVGLEGPQHFGDGTRLSIL.

The chain uses TRBV16 and TRBJ1-2; no clear D. Germline V lookup: CDR1 KGHSY, CDR2 FQNENV. V was trimmed by 4 bases and J by 4 bases, leaving 10 bases between them. CDR3 length equals 13 residues. The CDR3 DNA sequence: TGTGCCAGCAGCCCTGGCCCGGTCTATGGCTACACCTTC. This translates into CASSPGPVYGYTF.

This chain links TRBV11-2 with TRBJ2-1; TRBD2 might be the D (6 bases). The CDR3 covers 14 residues. Between the trimmed V and J ends, which lost 7 bases and 7 bases, there was a span of 17 bases. Germline-derived CDR1 and CDR2 are SGHAT and FQNNGV. CDR3 in amino acids: CASTLGGYNNEQFF. CDR3 nucleotides: TGTGCCAGCACTTTAGGAGGGTACAATAATGAGCAGTTCTTC.

This chain joins TRBV7-2 and TRBJ1-4; no firm D call. The CDR3 has 15 amino acids. Germline V gene data show CDR1 as SGHTA and CDR2 as FQGNSA. Trimming removed 5 bases from V and 0 bases from J, with 10 bases in between. CDR3 sequence (DNA): TGTGCCAGCAGCGCCCAACACGCAACTAATGAAAAACTGTTTTTT. Amino acids: CASSAQHATNEKLFF.

This clone is labeled as medium-sized. The gene calls are TRBV7-8 and TRBJ1-2; tentatively, D is TRBD1 (6 bases). The germline gives CDR1 SGHVS, CDR2 FQNEAQ. V was pared by 2 bases and J by 3 bases, with 13 bases between. The CDR3 is 15 residues long. CDR3 coding DNA: TGTGCCAGCAGCTTATTCGGGGGGCTTGACTATGGCTACACCTTC. Its protein is CASSLFGGLDYGYTF.

The genes are TRBV7-2 and TRBJ2-5, with 7 bases matching TRBD2. Trimming cost V 5 bases and J 4 bases; bases outside gene matches: 7. The CDR3 runs 14 residues. CDR1 SGHTA and CDR2 FQGNSA come from the germline V gene. The CDR3, as DNA: TGTGCCAGCAGCGCGGGGAGGGGCGGAGAGACCCAGTACTTC. It specifies CASSAGRGGETQYF. The whole variable domain, filled in from reference TRBV7-2 and TRBJ2-5, reads GAGVSQSPSNKVTEKGKDVELRCDPISGHTALYWYRQSLGQGLEFLIYFQGNSAPDKSGLPSDRFSAERTGGSVSTLTIQRTQQEDSAVYLCASSAGRGGETQYFGPGTRLLVL.

The J gene is TRBJ2-7, the V gene TRBV6-5, with 10 positions matching TRBD2. Germline loops: CDR1 MNHEY, CDR2 SVGAGI. With 4 bases clipped from V and 4 bases from J, the junction kept 10 bases outside the gene matches. The CDR3 has 16 amino acids. CDR3 residues: CASSLARVAGGYEQYF. In nucleotides, the CDR3 is TGTGCCAGCAGTTTAGCGCGGGTAGCGGGGGGTTACGAGCAGTACTTC.

This clone is medium-sized by share. This chain links TRBV29-1 with TRBJ1-1, with unresolved D. Trimming shortened V by 1 base and J by 1 base, and 10 bases separated the two germline ends. CDR1 and CDR2 from the germline V gene are SQVTM and ANQGSEA. The length of the CDR3 is 14 residues. CDR3: CSVEGGNGNTEAFF. The CDR3 DNA is TGCAGCGTTGAAGGGGGTAACGGGAACACTGAAGCTTTCTTT.

The chain uses TRBV7-9 and TRBJ1-2; D may be TRBD1 (5 bases). Between the trimmed V and J ends, which lost 4 bases and 0 bases, there was a span of 9 bases. The CDR3 has 14 residues. CDR1 is SEHNR, CDR2 FQNEAQ, per germline (reference sequence). CDR3 in amino acids: CASSSPGANYGYTF. In DNA, the CDR3 is TGTGCCAGCAGCTCACCGGGGGCTAACTATGGCTACACCTTC.